Sequencing of this TCR beta chain was carried out in a study of OX40 agonist ivuxolimab in advanced cancers. Study information: Among those enrolled, mean age was about 60 years (range 23 to 79) and 82.7% were male. Study-wide findings and caveats: Patients with a partial response at 0.1-3.0 mg/kg had among the lowest clonal expansion.

As regards this clone: Its matching antigen is unknown.

This table comes from immunoSEQ multiplex PCR, and its TCRdb copy is limited to in-frame clones, with some not included. This sample has roughly 87,000 clones, with 91% found just once. The length of the CDR3 is 12 residues. CDR1 is SGDLS and CDR2 is YYNGEE in the germline V gene. The V and J ends lost 6 bases and 6 bases respectively, with 9 bases between them. The material was CD4+ or CD8+ T cells sorted from blood, obtained in a trial of the OX40 agonist ivuxolimab. The chain is built from TRBV9 and TRBJ2-2, with D possibly TRBD2 on 5 matching bases. The source is an adult with an advanced solid tumor such as melanoma, head and neck, liver or kidney cancer. The CDR3 is CASNVGAGELFF. In DNA, the CDR3 is TGTGCCAGCAACGTCGGGGCCGGGGAGCTGTTTTTT.